One and the same sample provided the 14 T cell receptor beta chains below, sequenced in a study of regulatory T cells in long-lasting Graves disease. iRepertoire HTBI primers and Arm-PCR of CDR3 regions built TCR beta libraries. Each CDR3 protein gets one entry after TCRdb re-called the multiplex PCR reads with MiXCR. The sample consists of hundreds of thousands of distinct CDR3 sequences, roughly 12% of them appearing once. Documented time point: newly diagnosed GD, antithyroid drugs for less than 3 months. The authors made the TCR library using RNA they extracted from PBMCs. This sample was also put to use in a study of T cells in Graves' hyperthyroidism and ophthalmopathy.

The source material was peripheral blood mononuclear cells (PBMCs), sampled at new diagnosis, from a patient treated with antithyroid drugs. The receptors here all came from a man aged 25 to 40 with Graves disease.

Remarks on this clonotype: A junction boundary mismatches the germline segment, possibly from a read error. The chain has TRBV5-1 and TRBJ2-1; 8 nucleotides agree with TRBD2. The CDR3 loop spans 16 amino acids. Germline V gives CDR1 SGHRS, CDR2 YFSETQ. The CDR3 bases are TGCGCCAGCAGCCTATCAACTAGCGGAGCCAACAATGAGCATTTCTTC. It is translated as CASSLSTSGANNEHFF.

In this sample, this clonotype turned up many times. The J gene is TRBJ2-1, the V gene TRBV20-1; no clear D. This CDR3 region has 12 residues. With 3 bases removed from V and 8 bases from J, the gap between germline ends came to 11 bases. Germline CDR1 is DFQATT and CDR2 is SNEGSKA (reference sequence). As DNA, the CDR3 is TGCAGTGCTAGGGGGTTTAGGTATGAGCAGTTCTTC. Its translation: CSARGFRYEQFF.

This clonotype was seen ten or more times. The CDR3 here is CAWSIDRGQHGYTF. CDR3 in DNA: TGTGCCTGGAGCATCGACAGGGGGCAACATGGCTACACCTTC. The rearrangement uses TRBV30 and TRBJ1-2; 10 nucleotides line up with TRBD1. The CDR3 consists of 14 residues. V lost 3 bases, J lost 6 bases, and 7 bases stayed unmatched. The germline V gene has CDR1 GTSNPN and CDR2 SVGIG (reference sequence). Complete variable domain (other parts from reference TRBV30 and TRBJ1-2): SQTIHQWPATLVQPVGSPLSLECTVEGTSNPNLYWYRQAAGRGLQLLFYSVGIGQISSEVPQNLSASRPQDRQFILSSKKLLLSDSGFYLCAWSIDRGQHGYTFGSGTRLTVV.

The chain recombines TRBV7-7 with TRBJ2-5, with D possibly TRBD2 on 6 matching bases. The CDR3 totals 15 residues. V was clipped by 1 base and J by 2 bases, with 11 bases between them. Germline V gives CDR1 SSHAT, CDR2 FNYEAQ (reference sequence). CDR3 coding DNA: TGTGCCAGCAGCTTAGATGGGGGGAATCAAGAGACCCAGTACTTC. It yields the protein CASSLDGGNQETQYF.

For this clonotype: Just one base apart from a much larger clone, this may be a read error. The chain has TRBV13 and TRBJ2-2; 9 bases align to TRBD2. The CDR3 totals 15 residues. Germline V gives CDR1 PRHDT, CDR2 FYEKMQ (reference sequence). The CDR3 spells CVSRPGLARTGELFF. CDR3 sequence (DNA): TGTGTCAGCCGACCCGGACTAGCGAGAACCGGGGAGCTGTTTTTT.

This clonotype turned up a few times. The chain recombines TRBV20-1 with TRBJ1-6; D might be TRBD1 (5 bases). V was shortened by 3 bases and J by 6 bases, with 12 bases between the two germline ends. Looked up from germline, CDR1 is DFQATT and CDR2 is SNEGSKA (reference sequence). This CDR3 spans 14 amino acids. CDR3 bases: TGCAGTGCTAGCATGGGGCTTGCTAATTCACCCCTCCACTTT. Its protein is CSASMGLANSPLHF.

This clonotype has a count of ten or more. This chain uses TRBV12-3 or TRBV12-4 with TRBJ2-1; tentatively, D is TRBD2 (6 bases). V gave up 6 bases and J gave up 0 bases, with 15 bases separating them. CDR3 length: 16 amino acids. CDR3 DNA sequence: TGTGCCAGCAGACCGGACTACCCGAGCTCCTACAATGAGCAGTTCTTC. Translated: CASRPDYPSSYNEQFF.

CDR3 nucleotides: TGCGCCAGCAGCCAAGTTAGCCTAGCGGGCCGCCTCAGTGGTAATGAGCAGTTCTTC. Encoded protein: CASSQVSLAGRLSGNEQFF. This rearrangement joins TRBV4-1 to TRBJ2-1; 8 bases match TRBD2. The trim removed 1 base at V and 7 bases at J, leaving 18 bases unmatched. This CDR3 is built from 19 residues. Germline V gene lookup returns CDR1 MGHRA and CDR2 YSYEKL.

There are many counts of this clonotype. The junction differs from germline at one of its ends, possibly a read error. V and J are TRBV6-1 and TRBJ2-7; a weak D match, TRBD1 (6 bases). This CDR3 region has 13 residues. The V gene's germline CDR1 is MNHNS and CDR2 SASEGT. In nucleotides, the CDR3 is TGTGCCACCACCTACCGGGACAAGTACGAGCAGTGCTTC. It yields the protein CATTYRDKYEQCF.

This clonotype was observed at least ten times. V is TRBV20-1 and J is TRBJ2-7; 13 bases agree with TRBD2. The germline V gene encodes CDR1 DFQATT and CDR2 SNEGSKA (reference sequence). There are 15 residues in the CDR3. V dropped 6 bases and J dropped 6; count of bases not matched to a gene: 11. CDR3 residues: CSARTSGSKGGEQYF. The CDR3 DNA reads TGCAGTGCCCGGACTAGCGGGAGTAAAGGGGGCGAGCAGTACTTC.

This clonotype appeared many times. CDR3 nucleotide sequence: TGTGCCAGTAGTATAACCCACATCAACGGAGGTGAGCAGTACTTC. Amino acids: CASSITHINGGEQYF. The V call is TRBV19, the J call TRBJ2-7; D perhaps matches TRBD2 (5 bases). In germline, CDR1 is LNHDA, CDR2 SQIVND (reference sequence). The CDR3 runs 15 residues. V lost 2 bases, J lost 7 bases, and 18 bases lay in between.

The sample holds many counts of this clonotype. This sequence joins TRBV5-1 and TRBJ2-4; 8 bases line up with TRBD2. There are 17 residues in the CDR3. CDR1 and CDR2 from the germline V gene are SGHRS and YFSETQ. V trimming: 1 base; J trimming: 8 bases; junction bases outside the gene matches: 14. The CDR3 protein is CASSLSMDGGRWDIQYF. The CDR3 DNA reads as TGCGCCAGCAGCTTGTCGATGGACGGCGGGAGGTGGGACATTCAGTACTTC.

This clonotype came up a few times. One junction end does not reproduce the germline sequence, and a read error may be involved. V usage is TRBV7-3 and J usage is TRBJ2-1; TRBD2 matches at 7 bases. The CDR3 runs to 12 residues. Germline loops: CDR1 SGHTA, CDR2 FQGTGA. CDR3 in amino acids: CVSALTSELQFF. The CDR3 DNA follows: TGTGTCAGCGCCCTTACTAGCGAACTGCAGTTCTTC.

This clonotype was picked up many times. This chain links TRBV24-1 with TRBJ2-3, with 12 positions matching TRBD2. Germline lookup yields CDR1 KGHDR and CDR2 SFDVKD. This CDR3 comprises 16 residues. After removal of 3 bases from V and 6 bases from J, the junction contained 6 bases not matched to a gene. The CDR3 DNA sequence: TGTGCCACCAGTGATCAGACTAGCGGGGGCCAGGATACGCAGTATTTT. It yields the protein CATSDQTSGGQDTQYF.